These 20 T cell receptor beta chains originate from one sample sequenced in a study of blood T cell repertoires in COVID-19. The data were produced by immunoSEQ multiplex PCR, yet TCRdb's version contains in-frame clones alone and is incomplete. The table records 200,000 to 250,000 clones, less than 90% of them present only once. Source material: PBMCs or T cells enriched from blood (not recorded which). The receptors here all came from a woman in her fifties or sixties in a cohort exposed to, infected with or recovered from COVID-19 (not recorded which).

The CDR3, as DNA: TGTGCCAGCATGTTTCGGGACTTTAGCTCCTACAATGAGCAGTTCTTC. This encodes CASMFRDFSSYNEQFF. The J gene is TRBJ2-1, the V gene TRBV2; tentatively, D is TRBD2 (6 bases). The germline gives CDR1 SNHLY, CDR2 FYNNEI. The CDR3 length is 16 residues. Trimming removed 7 bases from V and 0 bases from J, with 16 bases in between.

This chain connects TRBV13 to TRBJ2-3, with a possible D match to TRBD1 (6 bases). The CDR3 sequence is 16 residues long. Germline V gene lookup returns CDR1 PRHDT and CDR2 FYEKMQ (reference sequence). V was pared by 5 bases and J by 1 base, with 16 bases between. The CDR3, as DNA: TGTGCCAGCAGCCCAGTCAGGGGTGAAGGCACAGATACGCAGTATTTT. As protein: CASSPVRGEGTDTQYF. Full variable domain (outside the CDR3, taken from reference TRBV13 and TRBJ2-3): AAGVIQSPRHLIKEKRETATLKCYPIPRHDTVYWYQQGPGQDPQFLISFYEKMQSDKGSIPDRFSAQQFSDYHSELNMSSLELGDSALYFCASSPVRGEGTDTQYFGPGTRLTVL.

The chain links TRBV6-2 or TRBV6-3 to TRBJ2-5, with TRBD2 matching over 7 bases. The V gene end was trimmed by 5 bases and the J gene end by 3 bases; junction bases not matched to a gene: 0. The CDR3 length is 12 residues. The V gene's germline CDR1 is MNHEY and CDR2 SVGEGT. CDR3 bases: TGTGCCAGCAGTACTAGCGAAGAGACCCAGTACTTC. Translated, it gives CASSTSEETQYF.

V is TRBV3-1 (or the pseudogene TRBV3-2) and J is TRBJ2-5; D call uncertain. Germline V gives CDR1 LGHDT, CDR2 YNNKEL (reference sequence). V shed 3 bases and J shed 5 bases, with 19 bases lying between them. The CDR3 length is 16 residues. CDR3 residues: CASSHPRRWSGETQYF. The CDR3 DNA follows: TGTGCCAGCAGCCACCCCCGAAGGTGGAGTGGGGAGACCCAGTACTTC.

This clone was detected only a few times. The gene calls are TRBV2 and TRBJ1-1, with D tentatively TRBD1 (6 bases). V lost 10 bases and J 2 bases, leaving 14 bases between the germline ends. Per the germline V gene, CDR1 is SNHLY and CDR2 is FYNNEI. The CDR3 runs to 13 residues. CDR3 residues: CAKKQGLNTEAFF. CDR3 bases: TGTGCCAAAAAACAGGGTCTCAACACTGAAGCTTTCTTT.

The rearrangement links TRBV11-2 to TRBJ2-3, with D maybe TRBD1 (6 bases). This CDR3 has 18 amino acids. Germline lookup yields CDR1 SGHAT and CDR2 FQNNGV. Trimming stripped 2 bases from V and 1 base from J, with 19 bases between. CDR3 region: CASSLRVVRGTGTDTQYF. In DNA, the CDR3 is TGTGCCAGCAGCTTAAGAGTCGTTAGGGGGACGGGCACAGATACGCAGTATTTT.

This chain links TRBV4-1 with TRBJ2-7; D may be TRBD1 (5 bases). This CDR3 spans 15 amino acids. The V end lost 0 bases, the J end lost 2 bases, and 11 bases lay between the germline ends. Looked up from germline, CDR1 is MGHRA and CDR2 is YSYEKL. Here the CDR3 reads CASSQDSIRAYEQYF. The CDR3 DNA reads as TGCGCCAGCAGCCAAGATTCGATCAGGGCCTACGAGCAGTACTTC.

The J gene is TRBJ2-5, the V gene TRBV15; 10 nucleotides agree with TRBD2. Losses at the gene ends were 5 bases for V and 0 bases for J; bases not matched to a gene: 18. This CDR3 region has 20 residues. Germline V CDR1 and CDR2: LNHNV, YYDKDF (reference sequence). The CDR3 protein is CATSDPPVGSGGRDQETQYF. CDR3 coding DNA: TGTGCCACCAGCGACCCCCCGGTCGGTAGCGGGGGGCGGGACCAAGAGACCCAGTACTTC.

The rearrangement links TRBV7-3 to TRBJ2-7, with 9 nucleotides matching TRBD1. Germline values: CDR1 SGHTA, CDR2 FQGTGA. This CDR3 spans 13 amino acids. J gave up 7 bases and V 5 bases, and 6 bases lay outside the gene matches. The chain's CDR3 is CASSPTGGAEQYF. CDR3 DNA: TGTGCCAGCAGCCCCACAGGGGGCGCAGAGCAGTACTTC.

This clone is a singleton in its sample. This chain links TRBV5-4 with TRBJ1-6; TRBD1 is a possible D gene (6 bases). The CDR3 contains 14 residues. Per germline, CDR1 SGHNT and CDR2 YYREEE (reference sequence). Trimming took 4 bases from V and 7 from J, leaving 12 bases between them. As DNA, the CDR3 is TGTGCCAGCAGCACGGACAGTGCCAATTCACCCCTCCACTTT. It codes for CASSTDSANSPLHF.

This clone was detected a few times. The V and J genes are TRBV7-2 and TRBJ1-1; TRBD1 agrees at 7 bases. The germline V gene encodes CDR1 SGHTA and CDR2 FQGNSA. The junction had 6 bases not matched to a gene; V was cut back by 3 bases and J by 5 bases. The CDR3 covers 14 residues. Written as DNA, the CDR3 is TGTGCCAGCAGCTTCACAGGGGTTGTGACTGAAGCTTTCTTT. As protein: CASSFTGVVTEAFF.

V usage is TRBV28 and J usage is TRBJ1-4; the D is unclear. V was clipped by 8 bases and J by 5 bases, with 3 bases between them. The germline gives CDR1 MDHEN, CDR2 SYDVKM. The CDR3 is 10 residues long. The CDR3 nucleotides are TGTGCCAGCTTAAATGAAAAACTGTTTTTT. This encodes CASLNEKLFF.

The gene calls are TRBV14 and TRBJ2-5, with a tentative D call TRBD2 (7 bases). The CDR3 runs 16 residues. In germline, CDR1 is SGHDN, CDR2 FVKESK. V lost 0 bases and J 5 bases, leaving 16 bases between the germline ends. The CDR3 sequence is CASSQDRGGGWETQYF. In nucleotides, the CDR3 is TGTGCCAGCAGCCAAGATCGCGGCGGGGGCTGGGAGACCCAGTACTTC.

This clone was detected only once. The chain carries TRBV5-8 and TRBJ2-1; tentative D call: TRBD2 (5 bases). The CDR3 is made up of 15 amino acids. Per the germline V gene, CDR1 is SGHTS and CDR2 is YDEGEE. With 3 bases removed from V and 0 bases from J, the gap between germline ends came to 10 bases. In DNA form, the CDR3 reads TGTGCCAGCAGCTCGGGATCTATCTCCTACAATGAGCAGTTCTTC. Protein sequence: CASSSGSISYNEQFF.

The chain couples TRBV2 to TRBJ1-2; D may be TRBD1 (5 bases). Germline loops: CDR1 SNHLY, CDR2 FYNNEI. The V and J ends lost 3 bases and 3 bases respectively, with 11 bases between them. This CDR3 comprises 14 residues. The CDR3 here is CASSEETAYYGYTF. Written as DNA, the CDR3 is TGTGCCAGCAGTGAGGAGACAGCTTACTATGGCTACACCTTC.

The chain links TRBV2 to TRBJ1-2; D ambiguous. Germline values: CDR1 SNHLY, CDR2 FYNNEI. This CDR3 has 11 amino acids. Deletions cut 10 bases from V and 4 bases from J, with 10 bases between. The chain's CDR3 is CATGNLYGYTF. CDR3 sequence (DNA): TGTGCCACCGGGAATCTCTATGGCTACACCTTC.

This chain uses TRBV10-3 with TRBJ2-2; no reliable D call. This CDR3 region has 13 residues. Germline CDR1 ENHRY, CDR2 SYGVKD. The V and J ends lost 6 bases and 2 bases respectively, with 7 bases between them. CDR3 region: CAISPQNTGELFF. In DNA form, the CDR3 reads TGTGCCATCAGCCCACAAAACACCGGGGAGCTGTTTTTT.

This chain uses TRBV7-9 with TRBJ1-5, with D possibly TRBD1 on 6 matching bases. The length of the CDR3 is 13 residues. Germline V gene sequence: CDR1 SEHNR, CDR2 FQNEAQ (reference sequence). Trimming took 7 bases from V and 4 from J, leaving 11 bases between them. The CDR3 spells CASTSGANQPQHF. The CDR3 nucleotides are TGTGCCAGCACATCAGGGGCAAATCAGCCCCAGCATTTT.

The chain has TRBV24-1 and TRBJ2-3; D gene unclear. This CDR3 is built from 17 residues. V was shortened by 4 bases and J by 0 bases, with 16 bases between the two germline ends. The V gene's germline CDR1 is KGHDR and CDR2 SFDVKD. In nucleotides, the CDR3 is TGTGCCACCAGTGACCCCGGTCTGGCGGCTAGCACAGATACGCAGTATTTT. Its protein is CATSDPGLAASTDTQYF.

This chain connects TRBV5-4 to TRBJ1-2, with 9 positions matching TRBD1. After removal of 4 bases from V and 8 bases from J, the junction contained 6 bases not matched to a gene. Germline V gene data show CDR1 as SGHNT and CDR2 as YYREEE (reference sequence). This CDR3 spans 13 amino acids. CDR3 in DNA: TGTGCCAGCAGCCAACAGGGGGCTACGGGCTACACCTTC. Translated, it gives CASSQQGATGYTF. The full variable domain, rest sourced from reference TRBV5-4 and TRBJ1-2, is ETGVTQSPTHLIKTRGQQVTLRCSSQSGHNTVSWYQQALGQGPQFIFQYYREEENGRGNFPPRFSGLQFPNYSSELNVNALELDDSALYLCASSQQGATGYTFGSGTRLTVV.